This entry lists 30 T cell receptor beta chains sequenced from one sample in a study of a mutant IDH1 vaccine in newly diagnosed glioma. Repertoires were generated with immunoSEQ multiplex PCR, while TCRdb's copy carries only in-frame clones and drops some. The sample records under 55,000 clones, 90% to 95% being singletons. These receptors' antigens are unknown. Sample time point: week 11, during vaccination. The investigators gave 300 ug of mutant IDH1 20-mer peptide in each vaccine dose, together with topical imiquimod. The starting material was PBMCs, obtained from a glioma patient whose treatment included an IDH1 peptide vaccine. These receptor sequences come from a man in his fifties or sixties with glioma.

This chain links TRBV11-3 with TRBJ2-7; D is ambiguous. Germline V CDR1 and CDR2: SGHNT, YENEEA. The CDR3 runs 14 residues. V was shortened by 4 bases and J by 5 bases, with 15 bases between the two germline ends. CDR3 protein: CASSYSSLRDEQYF. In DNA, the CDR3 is TGTGCCAGCAGCTACTCATCCCTCCGGGACGAGCAGTACTTC.

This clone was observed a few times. CDR3 nucleotide sequence: TGTGCCGGGAGGTTGGGCAATCAGCCCCAGCATTTT. Translated, it gives CAGRLGNQPQHF. The chain employs TRBV19 and TRBJ1-5; D not certain. Germline V CDR1 and CDR2: LNHDA, SQIVND (reference sequence). The germline V and J ends were trimmed by 11 bases and 2 bases, with 10 bases remaining between them. The length of the CDR3 is 12 residues.

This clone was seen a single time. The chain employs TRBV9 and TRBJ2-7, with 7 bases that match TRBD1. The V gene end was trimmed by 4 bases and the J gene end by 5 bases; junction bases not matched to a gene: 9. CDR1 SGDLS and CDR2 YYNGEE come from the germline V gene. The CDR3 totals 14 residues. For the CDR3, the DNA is TGTGCCAGCAGCCCCACCGGGACAGATGACGAGCAGTACTTC. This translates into CASSPTGTDDEQYF.

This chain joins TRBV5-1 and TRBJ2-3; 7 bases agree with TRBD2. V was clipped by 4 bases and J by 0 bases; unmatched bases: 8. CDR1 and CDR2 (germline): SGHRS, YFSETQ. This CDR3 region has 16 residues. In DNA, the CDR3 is TGCGCCAGCAGCAAGACACTAGCGCGGAGCACAGATACGCAGTATTTT. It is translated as CASSKTLARSTDTQYF. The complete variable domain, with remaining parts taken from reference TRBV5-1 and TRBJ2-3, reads KAGVTQTPRYLIKTRGQQVTLSCSPISGHRSVSWYQQTPGQGLQFLFEYFSETQRNKGNFPGRFSGRQFSNSRSEMNVSTLELGDSALYLCASSKTLARSTDTQYFGPGTRLTVL.

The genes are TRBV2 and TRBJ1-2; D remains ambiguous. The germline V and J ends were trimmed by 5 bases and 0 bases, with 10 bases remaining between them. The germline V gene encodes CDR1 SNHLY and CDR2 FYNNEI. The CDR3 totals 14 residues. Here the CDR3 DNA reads TGTGCCAGCAGTAAGGACGCCTCTAACTATGGCTACACCTTC. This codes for CASSKDASNYGYTF.

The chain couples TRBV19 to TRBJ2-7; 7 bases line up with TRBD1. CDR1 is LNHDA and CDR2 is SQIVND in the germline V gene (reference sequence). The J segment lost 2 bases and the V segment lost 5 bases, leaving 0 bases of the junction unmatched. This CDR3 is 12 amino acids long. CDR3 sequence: CASSGTAYEQYF. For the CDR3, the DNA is TGTGCCAGTAGTGGGACAGCCTACGAGCAGTACTTC.

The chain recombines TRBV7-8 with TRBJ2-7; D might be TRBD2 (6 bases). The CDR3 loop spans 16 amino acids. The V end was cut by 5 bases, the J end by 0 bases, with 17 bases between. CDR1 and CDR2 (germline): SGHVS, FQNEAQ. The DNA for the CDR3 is TGTGCCAGCAGCCCCCGGCGGGACGGGAGCTCCTACGAGCAGTACTTC. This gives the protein CASSPRRDGSSYEQYF. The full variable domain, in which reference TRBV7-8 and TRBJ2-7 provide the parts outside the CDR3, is GAGVSQSPRYKVAKRGQDVALRCDPISGHVSLFWYQQALGQGPEFLTYFQNEAQLDKSGLPSDRFFAERPEGSVSTLKIQRTQQEDSAVYLCASSPRRDGSSYEQYFGPGTRLTVT.

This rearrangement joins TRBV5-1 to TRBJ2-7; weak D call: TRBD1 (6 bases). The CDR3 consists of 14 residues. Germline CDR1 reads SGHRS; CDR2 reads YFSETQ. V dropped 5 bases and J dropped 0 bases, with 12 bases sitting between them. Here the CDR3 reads CASRSPGASYEQYF. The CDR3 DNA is TGCGCCAGCAGATCCCCAGGGGCCTCCTACGAGCAGTACTTC.

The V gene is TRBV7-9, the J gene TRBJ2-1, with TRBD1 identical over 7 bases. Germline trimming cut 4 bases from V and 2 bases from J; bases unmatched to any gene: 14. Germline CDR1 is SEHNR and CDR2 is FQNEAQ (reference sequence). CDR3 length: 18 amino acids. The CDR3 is CASSWERRQGITYNEQFF. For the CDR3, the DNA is TGTGCCAGCAGCTGGGAGCGCCGACAGGGCATAACCTACAATGAGCAGTTCTTC. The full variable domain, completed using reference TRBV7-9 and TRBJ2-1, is DTGVSQNPRHKITKRGQNVTFRCDPISEHNRLYWYRQTLGQGPEFLTYFQNEAQLEKSRLLSDRFSAERPKGSFSTLEIQRTEQGDSAMYLCASSWERRQGITYNEQFFGPGTRLTVL.

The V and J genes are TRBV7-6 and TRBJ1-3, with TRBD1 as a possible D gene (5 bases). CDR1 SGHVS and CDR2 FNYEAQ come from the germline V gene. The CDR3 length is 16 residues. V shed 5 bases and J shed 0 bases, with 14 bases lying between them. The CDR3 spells CASSVIRGPSGNTIYF. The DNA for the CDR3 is TGTGCCAGCAGCGTTATTCGGGGCCCCTCTGGAAACACCATATATTTT.

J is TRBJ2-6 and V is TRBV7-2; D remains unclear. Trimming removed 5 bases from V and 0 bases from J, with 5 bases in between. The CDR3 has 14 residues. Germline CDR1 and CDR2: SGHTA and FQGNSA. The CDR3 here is CASSDNSGANVLTF. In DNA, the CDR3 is TGTGCCAGCAGCGACAACTCTGGGGCCAACGTCCTGACTTTC.

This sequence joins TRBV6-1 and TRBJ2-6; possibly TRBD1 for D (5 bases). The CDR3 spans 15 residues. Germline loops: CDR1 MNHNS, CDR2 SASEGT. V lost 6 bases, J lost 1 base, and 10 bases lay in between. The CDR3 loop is CASRATGSGANVLTF. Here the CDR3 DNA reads TGTGCCAGCAGAGCAACAGGATCTGGGGCCAACGTCCTGACTTTC.

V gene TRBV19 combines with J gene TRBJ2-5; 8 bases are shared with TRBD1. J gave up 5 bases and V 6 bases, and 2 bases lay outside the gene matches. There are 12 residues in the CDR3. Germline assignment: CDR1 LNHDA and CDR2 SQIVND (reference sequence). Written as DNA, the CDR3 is TGTGCCAGTAGGGGGGACAGGGAGACCCAGTACTTC. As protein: CASRGDRETQYF. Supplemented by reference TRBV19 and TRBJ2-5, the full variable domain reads DGGITQSPKYLFRKEGQNVTLSCEQNLNHDAMYWYRQDPGQGLRLIYYSQIVNDFQKGDIAEGYSVSREKKESFPLTVTSAQKNPTAFYLCASRGDRETQYFGPGTRLLVL.

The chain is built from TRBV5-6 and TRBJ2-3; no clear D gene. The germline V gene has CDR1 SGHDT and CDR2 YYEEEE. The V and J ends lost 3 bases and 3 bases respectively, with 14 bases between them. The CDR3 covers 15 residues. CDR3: CASSSAIRYTDTQYF. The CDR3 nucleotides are TGTGCCAGCAGCTCCGCAATTCGTTATACAGATACGCAGTATTTT.

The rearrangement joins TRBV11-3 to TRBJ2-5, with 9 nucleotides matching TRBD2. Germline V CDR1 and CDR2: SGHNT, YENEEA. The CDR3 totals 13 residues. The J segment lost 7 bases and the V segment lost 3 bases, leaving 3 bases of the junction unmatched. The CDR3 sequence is CASSLMREGTQYF. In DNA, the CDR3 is TGTGCCAGCAGCTTGATGCGGGAGGGGACCCAGTACTTC.

CDR3 in amino acids: CASLQSGPYEQYF. CDR3 bases: TGTGCCAGCCTTCAGTCCGGACCGTACGAGCAGTACTTC. V is TRBV2 and J is TRBJ2-7; D is unresolved. V dropped 8 bases and J dropped 4 bases, with 15 bases sitting between them. Germline CDR1 and CDR2: SNHLY and FYNNEI. The CDR3 totals 13 residues.

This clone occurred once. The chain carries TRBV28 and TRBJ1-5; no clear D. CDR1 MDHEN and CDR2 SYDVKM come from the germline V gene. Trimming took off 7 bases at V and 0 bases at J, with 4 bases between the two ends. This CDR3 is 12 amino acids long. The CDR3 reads CASIDSNQPQHF. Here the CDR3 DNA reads TGTGCCAGCATAGATAGCAATCAGCCCCAGCATTTT.

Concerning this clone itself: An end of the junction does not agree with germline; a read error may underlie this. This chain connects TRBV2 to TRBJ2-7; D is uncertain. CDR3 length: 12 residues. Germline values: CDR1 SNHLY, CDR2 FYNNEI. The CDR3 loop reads CASSEVNYEQYF. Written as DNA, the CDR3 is TGTGCCAGCAGCGAAGTTAACTACGAGCAGTACTTC.

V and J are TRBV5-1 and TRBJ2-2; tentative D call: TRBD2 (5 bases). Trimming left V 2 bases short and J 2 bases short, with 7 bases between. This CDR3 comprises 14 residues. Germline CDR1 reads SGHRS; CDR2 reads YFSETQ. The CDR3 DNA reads TGCGCCAGCAGCTTAGCGGCAAACACCGGGGAGCTGTTTTTT. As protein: CASSLAANTGELFF.

CDR3 sequence: CSVEVGGNGNQPQHF. The CDR3 coding sequence is TGCAGCGTTGAAGTAGGCGGGAATGGCAATCAGCCCCAGCATTTT. J is TRBJ1-5 and V is TRBV29-1; no reliable D call. The germline CDR1 and CDR2 sequences are SQVTM and ANQGSEA. With 1 base removed from V and 2 bases from J, the gap between germline ends came to 12 bases. This CDR3 is built from 15 residues.

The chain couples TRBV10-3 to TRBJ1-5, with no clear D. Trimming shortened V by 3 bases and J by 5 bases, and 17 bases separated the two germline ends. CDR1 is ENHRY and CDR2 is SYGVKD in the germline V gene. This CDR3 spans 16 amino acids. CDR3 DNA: TGTGCCATCAGTGACTCCGGATACCAGGCCCATCAGCCCCAGCATTTT. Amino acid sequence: CAISDSGYQAHQPQHF.

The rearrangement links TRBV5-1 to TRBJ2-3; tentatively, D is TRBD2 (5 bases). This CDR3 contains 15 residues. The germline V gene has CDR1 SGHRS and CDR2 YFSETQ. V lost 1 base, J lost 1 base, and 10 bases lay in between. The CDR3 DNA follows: TGCGCCAGCAGCTTGCAGCGGATGGGCACAGATACGCAGTATTTT. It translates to CASSLQRMGTDTQYF.

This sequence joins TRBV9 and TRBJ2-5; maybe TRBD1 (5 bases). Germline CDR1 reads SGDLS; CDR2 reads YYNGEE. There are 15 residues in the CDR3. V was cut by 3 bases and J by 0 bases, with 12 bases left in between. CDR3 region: CASSEGIGDQETQYF. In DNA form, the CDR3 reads TGTGCCAGCAGCGAGGGGATAGGGGACCAAGAGACCCAGTACTTC.

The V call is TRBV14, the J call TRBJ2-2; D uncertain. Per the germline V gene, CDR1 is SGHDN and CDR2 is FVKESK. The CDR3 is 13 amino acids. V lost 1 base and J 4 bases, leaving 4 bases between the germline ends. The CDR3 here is CASSQVSTGELFF. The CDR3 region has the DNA TGTGCCAGCAGCCAAGTTAGCACCGGGGAGCTGTTTTTT.

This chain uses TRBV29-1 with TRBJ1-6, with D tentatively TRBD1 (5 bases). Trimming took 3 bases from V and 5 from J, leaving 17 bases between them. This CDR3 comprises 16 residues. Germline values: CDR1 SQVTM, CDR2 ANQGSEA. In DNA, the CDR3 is TGCAGCGTTGAGGACTCCGGGACGGAAGATAATTCACCCCTCCACTTT. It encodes CSVEDSGTEDNSPLHF.

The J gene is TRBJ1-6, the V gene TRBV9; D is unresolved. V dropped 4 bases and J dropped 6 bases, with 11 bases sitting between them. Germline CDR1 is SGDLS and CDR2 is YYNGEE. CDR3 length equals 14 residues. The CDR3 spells CASSPSGVNSPLHF. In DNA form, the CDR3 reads TGTGCCAGCAGCCCGAGCGGGGTTAATTCACCCCTCCACTTT.

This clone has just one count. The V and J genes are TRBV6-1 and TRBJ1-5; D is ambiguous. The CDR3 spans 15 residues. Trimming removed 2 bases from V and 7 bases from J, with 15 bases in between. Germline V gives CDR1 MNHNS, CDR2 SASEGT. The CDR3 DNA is TGTGCCAGCAGTGAATCTGGAACCCGGGGACAGCCCCAGCATTTT. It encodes CASSESGTRGQPQHF.

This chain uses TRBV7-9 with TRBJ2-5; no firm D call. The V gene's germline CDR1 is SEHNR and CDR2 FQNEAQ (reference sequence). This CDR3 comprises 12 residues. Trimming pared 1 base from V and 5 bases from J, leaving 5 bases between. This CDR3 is CASSLVMETQYF. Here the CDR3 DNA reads TGTGCCAGCAGCTTAGTAATGGAGACCCAGTACTTC.

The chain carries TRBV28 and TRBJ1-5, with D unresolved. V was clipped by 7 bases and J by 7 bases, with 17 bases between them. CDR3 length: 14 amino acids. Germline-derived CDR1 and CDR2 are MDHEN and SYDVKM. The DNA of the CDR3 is TGTGCCAGCACTCTGGTTGGGTCAGCCCAGCCCCAGCATTTT. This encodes CASTLVGSAQPQHF.

CDR3 DNA: TGTGCCATCAGTTTAGATGGGAGTGCGGATACGCAGTATTTT. Its protein is CAISLDGSADTQYF. The chain is built from TRBV10-3 and TRBJ2-3, with TRBD2 as a possible D gene (5 bases). Trimming removed 5 bases at V and 6 bases at J, with 15 bases between. This CDR3 is 14 amino acids long. Germline CDR1 is ENHRY and CDR2 is SYGVKD.